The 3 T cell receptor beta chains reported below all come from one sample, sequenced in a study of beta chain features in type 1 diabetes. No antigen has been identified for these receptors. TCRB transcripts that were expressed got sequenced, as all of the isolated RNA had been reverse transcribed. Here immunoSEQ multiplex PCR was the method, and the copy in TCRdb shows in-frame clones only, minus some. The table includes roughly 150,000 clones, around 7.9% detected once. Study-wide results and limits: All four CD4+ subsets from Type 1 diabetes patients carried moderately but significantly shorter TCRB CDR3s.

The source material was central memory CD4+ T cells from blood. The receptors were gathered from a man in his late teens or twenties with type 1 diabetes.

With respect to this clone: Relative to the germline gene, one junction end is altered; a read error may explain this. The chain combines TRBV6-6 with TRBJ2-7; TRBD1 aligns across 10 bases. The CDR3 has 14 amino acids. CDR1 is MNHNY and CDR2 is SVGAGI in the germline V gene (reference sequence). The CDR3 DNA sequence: TGTGCCAGCAGAGCACGGACAGGGGGTTCCGAGGGGCACTTC. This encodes CASRARTGGSEGHF.

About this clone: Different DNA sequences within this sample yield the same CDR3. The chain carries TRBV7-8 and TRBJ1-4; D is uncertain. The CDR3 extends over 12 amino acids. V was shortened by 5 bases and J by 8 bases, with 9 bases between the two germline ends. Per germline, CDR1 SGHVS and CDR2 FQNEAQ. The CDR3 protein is CASSPSGEKLFF. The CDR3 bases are TGTGCCAGCAGCCCCTCGGGGGAAAAACTGTTTTTT. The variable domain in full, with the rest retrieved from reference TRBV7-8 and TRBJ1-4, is GAGVSQSPRYKVAKRGQDVALRCDPISGHVSLFWYQQALGQGPEFLTYFQNEAQLDKSGLPSDRFFAERPEGSVSTLKIQRTQQEDSAVYLCASSPSGEKLFFGSGTQLSVL.

The CDR3 DNA reads as TGTGCCAGCAGCCCGAGACTAGCGGGGGCCCAGGAGCAGTTCTTC. This gives the protein CASSPRLAGAQEQFF. The chain is built from TRBV11-2 and TRBJ2-1, with 12 bases that match TRBD2. The CDR3 is made up of 15 amino acids. Germline-derived CDR1 and CDR2 are SGHAT and FQNNGV. V lost 5 bases, J lost 10 bases, and 9 bases stayed unmatched.